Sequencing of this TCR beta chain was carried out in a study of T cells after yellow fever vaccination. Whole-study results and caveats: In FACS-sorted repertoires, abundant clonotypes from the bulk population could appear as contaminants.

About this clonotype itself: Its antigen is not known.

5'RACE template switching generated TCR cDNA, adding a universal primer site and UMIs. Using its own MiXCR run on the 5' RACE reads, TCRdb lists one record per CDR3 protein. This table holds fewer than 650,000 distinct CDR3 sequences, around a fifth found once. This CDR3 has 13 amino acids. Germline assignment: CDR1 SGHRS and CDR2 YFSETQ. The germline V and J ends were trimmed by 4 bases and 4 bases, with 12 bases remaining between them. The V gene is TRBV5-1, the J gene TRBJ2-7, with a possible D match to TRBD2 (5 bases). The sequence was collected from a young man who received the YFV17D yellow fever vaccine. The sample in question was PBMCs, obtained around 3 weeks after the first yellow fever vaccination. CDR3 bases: TGCGCCAGCAGCACCCCCGAGGGTTACGAGCAGTACTTC. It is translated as CASSTPEGYEQYF.